The rows below give T cell receptor beta chains drawn from one sample of a study of T cells in Graves' hyperthyroidism and ophthalmopathy. A single record per CDR3 protein comes from TCRdb applying MiXCR to the multiplex PCR reads. The sample has a few hundred thousand distinct CDR3 sequences, around 15% seen once. Source material: blood. The receptors originated from a woman aged 40 to 50 with Graves' ophthalmopathy. Each CDR3 is given with its conserved first and last residue. D genes are given only for firm matches. Some rows have no size entry. The others give once, few or many, or a class for an expanded clone.

j_gene	v_gene	d_gene	abundance	CDR3aa	CDR3nt
TRBJ1-4	TRBV6-1	.	many	CASSDSLNEKLFF	TGTGCCAGCAGTGACAGCCTTAATGAAAAACTGTTTTTT
TRBJ1-1	TRBV28	TRBD1	.	CASSLSPGQTEAFF	TGTGCCAGCAGTCTCTCCCCGGGACAGACTGAAGCTTTCTTT
TRBJ2-5	TRBV27	TRBD1	.	CASSFMHRGFEETQYF	TGTGCCAGCAGTTTCATGCACAGGGGGTTCGAAGAGACCCAGTACTTC
TRBJ2-1	TRBV5-8	.	many	CASSLNQGIHNEQFF	TGTGCCAGCAGCTTGAATCAGGGGATACACAATGAGCAGTTCTTC
TRBJ2-5	TRBV3-1	.	.	CASSLQGEGGAGQETQYF	TGTGCCAGCAGCCTCCAGGGGGAAGGGGGGGCCGGCCAAGAGACCCAGTACTTC
TRBJ1-1	TRBV7-3	TRBD1	many	CASSPQGLGTEAFF	TGTGCCAGCAGCCCACAGGGGTTGGGCACTGAAGCTTTCTTT
TRBJ1-2	TRBV11-2	.	many	CASSSVTEPNYGYTF	TGTGCCAGCAGCTCAGTGACGGAGCCTAACTATGGCTACACCTTC
TRBJ2-3	TRBV12-3/TRBV12-4	.	.	CASSPVGRSTDTQYF	TGTGCCAGCAGCCCAGTTGGCAGAAGCACAGATACGCAGTATTTT
TRBJ2-3	TRBV13	.	.	CASSPNNSPRVGTDTQYF	TGTGCCAGCAGCCCCAATAACTCCCCTAGGGTCGGCACAGATACGCAGTATTTT
TRBJ2-1	TRBV30	TRBD2	many	CAWNYRLADNEQFF	TGTGCCTGGAACTACCGACTAGCGGACAATGAGCAGTTCTTC
TRBJ2-1	TRBV6-2/TRBV6-3	TRBD2	many	CASRDPYSGSGNEQFF	TGTGCCAGCAGGGACCCGTACAGCGGGAGTGGGAATGAGCAGTTCTTC
TRBJ2-3	TRBV5-1	.	many	CASSHLGVLARTVSTDTQYF	TGCGCCAGCAGCCATCTGGGGGTGCTAGCGAGAACTGTTAGCACAGATACGCAGTATTTT
TRBJ1-6	TRBV13	.	many	CASSASPSSYNSPLHF	TGTGCCAGCAGCGCTTCCCCTAGCTCCTATAATTCACCCCTCCACTTT
TRBJ2-1	TRBV7-6	.	few	CASSLAAGSSYNEQFF	TGTGCCAGCAGCTTAGCAGCTGGGAGCTCCTACAATGAGCAGTTCTTC
TRBJ1-3	TRBV20-1	.	few	CSARDSLHGNTIYF	TGCAGTGCTAGAGATTCCCTACATGGAAACACCATATATTTT
TRBJ2-3	TRBV7-2	TRBD2	many	CASSLASSGGADTQYF	TGTGCCAGCAGCTTAGCCTCCAGCGGGGGGGCGGATACGCAGTATTTT
TRBJ2-2	TRBV20-1	.	many	CSARDGGSANTGELFF	TGCAGTGCTAGAGATGGCGGCAGCGCGAACACCGGGGAGCTGTTTTTT
TRBJ2-6	TRBV2	.	.	CASSEGALAGANVLTF	TGTGCCAGCAGTGAGGGGGCGCTTGCTGGGGCCAACGTCCTGACTTTC
TRBJ1-1	TRBV12-3/TRBV12-4	.	many	CASSPGEGSTEAFF	TGTGCCAGCAGTCCGGGGGAGGGGAGCACTGAAGCTTTCTTT
TRBJ1-3	TRBV2	.	.	CASSERAAGDISGNTIYF	TGTGCCAGCAGTGAAAGGGCGGCAGGGGACATCTCTGGAAACACCATATATTTT
TRBJ1-3	TRBV12-3/TRBV12-4	.	few	CASSPPRRSSGNTIYF	TGTGCCAGCAGCCCTCCACGACGGAGCTCTGGAAACACCATATATTTT
TRBJ2-7	TRBV4-1	TRBD2	few	CASSHPAGYEQYF	TGCGCCAGCAGCCATCCAGCGGGATACGAGCAGTACTTC
TRBJ1-3	TRBV6-5	.	few	CASSYSPARVISGNTIYF	TGTGCCAGCAGTTACTCCCCGGCTAGGGTGATCTCTGGAAACACCATATATTTT
TRBJ2-4	TRBV24-1	.	.	CASSHDAGRAKNIQYF	TGTGCCTCGTCACACGATGCAGGCCGGGCCAAAAACATTCAGTACTTC
TRBJ2-4	TRBV19	TRBD2	few	CASSVYKIAGVAKNIQYF	TGTGCCAGTAGTGTTTACAAAATAGCGGGAGTTGCCAAAAACATTCAGTACTTC
TRBJ2-1	TRBV20-1	TRBD2	few	CSARWGLAGYNEQFF	TGCAGTGCTAGGTGGGGACTAGCGGGATACAATGAGCAGTTCTTC
TRBJ1-5	TRBV12-3/TRBV12-4	.	few	CASSNIYQPQHF	TGTGCCAGCAGCAACATTTATCAGCCCCAGCATTTT
TRBJ2-1	TRBV20-1	TRBD2	.	CSASGPGLDYNEQFF	TGCAGTGCTAGCGGTCCGGGACTAGACTACAATGAGCAGTTCTTC
TRBJ1-1	TRBV7-9	TRBD1	many	CASRDRTMNTEAFF	TGTGCCAGCAGGGACAGGACCATGAACACTGAAGCTTTCTTT
TRBJ2-4	TRBV20-1	.	few	CSAREWETLAKNIQYF	TGCAGTGCTAGAGAGTGGGAAACCCTAGCCAAAAACATTCAGTACTTC
TRBJ2-1	TRBV28	.	many	CASKTADHYNEQFF	TGTGCCAGCAAAACAGCGGACCACTACAATGAGCAGTTCTTC
TRBJ1-2	TRBV2	.	many	CASSERRGGVPIAYGYTF	TGTGCCAGCAGTGAACGGCGAGGGGGAGTCCCCATCGCTTATGGCTACACCTTC
TRBJ2-5	TRBV12-5	.	.	CASGFGQLETQYF	TGTGCTAGTGGTTTTGGACAGCTGGAGACCCAGTACTTC
TRBJ2-7	TRBV18	.	.	CASSPRSAGRAYEQYF	TGTGCCAGCTCACCACGGTCAGCAGGAAGGGCCTACGAGCAGTACTTC
TRBJ2-1	TRBV7-2	.	few	CASSFRTVVNEQFF	TGTGCCAGCAGCTTCCGGACCGTAGTAAATGAGCAGTTCTTC
TRBJ2-1	TRBV10-3	TRBD1	once	CAISEYLGQGLYNEQFF	TGTGCCATCAGTGAGTATCTGGGACAGGGATTATACAATGAGCAGTTCTTC
TRBJ2-2	TRBV24-1	.	.	CATSDNRETGELFF	TGTGCCACCAGTGATAACAGGGAGACCGGGGAGCTGTTTTTT
TRBJ1-2	TRBV13	.	many	CASSLGGGVYGYTF	TGTGCCAGCAGCTTAGGTGGCGGGGTCTATGGCTACACCTTC
TRBJ2-6	TRBV30	.	many	CAWSAGANVLTF	TGTGCCTGGAGTGCTGGGGCCAACGTCCTGACTTTC
TRBJ1-5	TRBV27	.	many	CANSLGGDNQPQHF	TGTGCCAACAGTTTGGGGGGGGACAATCAGCCCCAGCATTTT
TRBJ1-4	TRBV11-2	.	many	CASTPQSATNEKLFF	TGTGCCAGCACCCCACAGTCTGCAACTAATGAAAAACTGTTTTTT
TRBJ2-1	TRBV6-1	.	.	CASDLNRGGGDEQFF	TGTGCCAGCGACCTAAACAGGGGGGGGGGCGATGAGCAGTTCTTC
TRBJ1-5	TRBV6-1	.	.	CASTRSGGHADSNQPQHF	TGTGCCAGCACCCGTAGCGGGGGGCACGCGGATAGCAATCAGCCCCAGCATTTT
TRBJ2-7	TRBV20-1	TRBD1	many	CSARRTGEYEQYF	TGCAGTGCTAGGAGGACAGGGGAATACGAGCAGTACTTC
TRBJ2-3	TRBV19	.	few	CASSIGGQITDTQYF	TGTGCCAGTAGTATAGGCGGACAGATCACAGATACGCAGTATTTT
TRBJ1-5	TRBV6-1	.	few	CASTLWEQGPAGPQHF	TGTGCCAGCACCCTATGGGAACAGGGACCAGCGGGGCCCCAGCATTTT
TRBJ2-2	TRBV5-1	.	many	CASSLVVNTGELFF	TGCGCCAGCAGCTTGGTAGTGAACACCGGGGAGCTGTTTTTT
TRBJ2-2	TRBV7-9	.	few	CASSLVPSANTGELFF	TGTGCCAGCAGCTTAGTTCCCTCAGCGAACACCGGGGAGCTGTTTTTT
TRBJ1-2	TRBV29-1	.	many	CSVEAGNSGYTF	TGCAGCGTTGAGGCGGGGAACAGCGGCTACACCTTC
TRBJ2-3	TRBV10-3	TRBD2	.	CASSTGSGGAWVDTQYF	TGTGCCAGCAGTACAGGCAGCGGGGGGGCCTGGGTGGATACGCAGTATTTT
TRBJ1-1	TRBV27	.	many	CASSFTAGLTEAFF	TGTGCCAGCAGTTTTACGGCCGGTTTGACTGAAGCTTTCTTT
TRBJ2-3	TRBV7-3	TRBD2	.	CASSRGGAGGDTDTQYF	TGTGCCAGCAGCCGCGGGGGAGCGGGAGGGGACACAGATACGCAGTATTTT
TRBJ2-1	TRBV9	.	once	CASSVGFGGSSYNEQFF	TGTGCCAGCAGCGTAGGTTTCGGCGGCAGCTCCTACAATGAGCAGTTCTTC
TRBJ1-5	TRBV2	TRBD1	many	CASRRQGARNQPQHF	TGTGCCAGTAGGCGACAGGGGGCTCGGAATCAGCCCCAGCATTTT
TRBJ2-5	TRBV20-1	TRBD2	many	CSAIGLAGGLRQETQYF	TGCAGTGCCATCGGACTAGCGGGAGGCTTACGGCAAGAGACCCAGTACTTC
TRBJ2-1	TRBV7-8	.	many	CASSSKYEQFF	TGTGCCAGCAGCTCAAAGTATGAGCAGTTCTTC
TRBJ1-3	TRBV7-9	.	few	CASSLAGRSSGNTIYF	TGTGCCAGCAGCTTAGCCGGCCGTTCCTCTGGAAACACCATATATTTT
TRBJ2-3	TRBV28	TRBD2	many	CASSWTGLAGADTQYF	TGTGCCAGCAGCTGGACGGGACTAGCGGGAGCTGATACGCAGTATTTT
TRBJ2-3	TRBV15	.	many	CATSRTGRGYIADTQYF	TGTGCCACCAGTCGTACCGGTCGGGGGTATATAGCAGATACGCAGTATTTT